This T cell receptor (beta chain) was identified during a study of blood T cell repertoires in COVID-19. Germline CDR1 SNHLY, CDR2 FYNNEI. This CDR3 has 14 residues. With 2 bases removed from V and 4 bases from J, the gap between germline ends came to 11 bases. Individuals aged about 18 to 90 years were recruited from around 22 US areas. Participant-given clinical history determined each cohort assignment. The data were produced by immunoSEQ multiplex PCR, yet TCRdb's version contains in-frame clones alone and is incomplete. The top ten clones hold roughly 7.2% of a sample with approximately 210,000 clones, roughly 91% of them seen once.

The chain employs TRBV2 and TRBJ2-5, with a tentative D call TRBD1 (7 bases). The clonotype comes from a young man in a cohort exposed to, infected with or recovered from COVID-19 (not recorded which). The sample comprised PBMCs or T cells enriched from blood (not recorded which). CDR3 DNA: TGTGCCAGCAGTGAACAGCAGGGGGGAGAGACCCAGTACTTC. Residues: CASSEQQGGETQYF.